One TCR beta chain is described in this entry. Its antigen is not identified. The sample comes from a study of shared clonotypes between healthy human individuals. Study conclusions and caveats: Depth was large, yet rarefaction showed that sorted-subset sequencing was incomplete. Lower generation probabilities were found for non-shared clonotypes than for those shared by all four donors.

V was clipped by 1 base and J by 0 bases, with 13 bases between them. CDR3 length: 17 residues. Looked up from germline, CDR1 is MDHEN and CDR2 is SYDVKM. Only CD45RO-negative cells positively selected for CCR7 counted as naive CD8 cells, so terminally differentiated effector memory CD45RA+ cells were excluded. Donors included only healthy HIV-negative adults lacking recent acute infections or vaccinations. Deep was the level at which the assay was run. Assay: immunoSEQ multiplex PCR; the TCRdb copy retains only in-frame clones and omits some. The data hold around 1.9 million clones, with around 95% observed a single time.

This chain uses TRBV28 with TRBJ1-5; no definite D call. This receptor was taken from a man aged 18 to 29 in good health. Some clones in this sample may be carry-over from other donors' samples. Sequenced sample: naive CD8+ T cells from PBMCs. In nucleotides, the CDR3 is TGTGCCAGCAGTTTATTCCCTTCAGATTATAGCAATCAGCCCCAGCATTTT. Translation: CASSLFPSDYSNQPQHF. The variable domain in full, completed from reference TRBV28 and TRBJ1-5, reads DVKVTQSSRYLVKRTGEKVFLECVQDMDHENMFWYRQDPGLGLRLIYFSYDVKMKEKGDIPEGYSVSREKKERFSLILESASTNQTSMYLCASSLFPSDYSNQPQHFGDGTRLSIL.